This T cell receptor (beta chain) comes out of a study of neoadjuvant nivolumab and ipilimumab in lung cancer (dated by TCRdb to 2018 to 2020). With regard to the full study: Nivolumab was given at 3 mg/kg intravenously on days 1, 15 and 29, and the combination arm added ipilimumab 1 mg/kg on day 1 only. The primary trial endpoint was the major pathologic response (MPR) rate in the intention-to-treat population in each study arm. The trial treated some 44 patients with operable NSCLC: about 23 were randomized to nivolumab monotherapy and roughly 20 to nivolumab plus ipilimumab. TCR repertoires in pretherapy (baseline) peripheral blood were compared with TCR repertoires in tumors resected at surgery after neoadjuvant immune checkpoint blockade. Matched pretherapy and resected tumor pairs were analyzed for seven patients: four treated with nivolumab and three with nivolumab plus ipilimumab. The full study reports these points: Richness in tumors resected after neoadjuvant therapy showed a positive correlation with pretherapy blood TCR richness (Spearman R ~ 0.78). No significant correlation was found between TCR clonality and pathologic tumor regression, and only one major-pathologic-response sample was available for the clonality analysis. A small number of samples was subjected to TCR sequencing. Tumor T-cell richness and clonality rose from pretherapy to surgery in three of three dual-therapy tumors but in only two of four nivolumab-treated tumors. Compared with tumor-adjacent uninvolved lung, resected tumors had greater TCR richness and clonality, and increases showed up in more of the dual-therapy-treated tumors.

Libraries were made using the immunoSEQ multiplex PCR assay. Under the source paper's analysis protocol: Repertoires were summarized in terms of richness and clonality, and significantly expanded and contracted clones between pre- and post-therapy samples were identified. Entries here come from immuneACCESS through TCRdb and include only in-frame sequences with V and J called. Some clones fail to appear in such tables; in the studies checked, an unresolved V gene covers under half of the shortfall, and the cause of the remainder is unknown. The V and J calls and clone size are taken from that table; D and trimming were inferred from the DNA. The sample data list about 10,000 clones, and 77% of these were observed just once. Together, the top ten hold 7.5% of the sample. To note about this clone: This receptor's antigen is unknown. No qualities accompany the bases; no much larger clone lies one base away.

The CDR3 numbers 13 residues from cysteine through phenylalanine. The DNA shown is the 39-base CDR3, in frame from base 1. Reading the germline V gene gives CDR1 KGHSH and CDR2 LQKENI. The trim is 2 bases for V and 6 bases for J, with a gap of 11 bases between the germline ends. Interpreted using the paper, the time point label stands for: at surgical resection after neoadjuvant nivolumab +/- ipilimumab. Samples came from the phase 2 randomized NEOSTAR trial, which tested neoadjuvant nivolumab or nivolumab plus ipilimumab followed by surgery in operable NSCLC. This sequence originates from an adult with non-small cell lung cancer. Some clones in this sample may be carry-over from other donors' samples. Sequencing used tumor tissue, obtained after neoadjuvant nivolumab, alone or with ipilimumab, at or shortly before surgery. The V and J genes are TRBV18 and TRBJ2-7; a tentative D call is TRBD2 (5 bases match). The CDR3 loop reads CASSPGSAGEQYF. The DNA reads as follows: TGTGCCAGCTCACCAGGTAGCGCGGGCGAGCAGTACTTC.